The clone carrying this T cell receptor (beta chain) was found many times. Antigen unknown. Researchers tagged individual cDNA molecules with unique molecular identifiers. One entry per CDR3 protein results from TCRdb running MiXCR on the 5' RACE reads. The data contain 79,000 or so distinct CDR3 sequences, roughly 13% of them singletons. This sample is drawn from a study of early T cells in non-severe SARS-CoV-2 infection. Study-wide results and caveats: The VDJdb matching leaned toward anti-spike CD8 responses and overlooked private and CD4 specificities.

The V gene's germline CDR1 is SGHVS and CDR2 FQNEAQ. J gave up 2 bases and V 5 bases, and 10 bases lay outside the gene matches. This CDR3 has 16 residues. Material: whole blood. This chain uses TRBV7-8 with TRBJ1-1; 8 nucleotides match TRBD1. This sequence was found in an adult who was a healthcare worker with PCR-confirmed SARS-CoV-2 infection or an uninfected control (not recorded which). The CDR3 bases are TGTGCCAGCAGCACCCGGACAGGGAGGAGAAACACTGAAGCTTTCTTT. Translation: CASSTRTGRRNTEAFF.